This entry features one T cell receptor (beta chain) sequence. Its target is not known. This specimen comes from a study of cytomegalovirus exposure and HLA in healthy donors. Study-wide context: Researchers previously reported finding some 110 million unique TCR beta sequences from 150 million to 200 million T cells.

The PCR used 60 Vbeta and 13 Jbeta primers. Sequencing used immunoSEQ multiplex PCR; TCRdb keeps in-frame clones, though not all of them. Of tens of thousands of clones listed, approximately 64% are singletons. Likely unrecorded immune exposures existed in these nominally healthy donors. Findings and limits, study-wide: Earlier analysis looked at TCR beta V segments, and most were productive about 87% or about 30% of the time. The authors later found TCR association rates varying by HLA locus, with DRB1 most and HLA-C fewest.

Per germline, CDR1 MNHEY and CDR2 SVGAGI. J gave up 5 bases and V 4 bases, and 6 bases lay outside the gene matches. The CDR3 has 14 amino acids. The sequencing input was PBMCs. The chain is built from TRBV6-5 and TRBJ2-3, with 7 bases that match TRBD2. This TCR was sampled from a woman aged 45-59 years in good health and CMV-seropositive. The CDR3 region has the DNA TGTGCCAGCAGTTTGCTAGCGGTTAAAGATACGCAGTATTTT. Amino acid sequence: CASSLLAVKDTQYF.